This T cell receptor (beta chain) was captured by sequencing in a study of vaccination and CD4 T cells after COVID-19. Study information: The post-vaccine samples came a median 72 days after dose two (range 14 to 241). Overlapping peptides covering the spike proteins of SARS-CoV-2, HCoV-NL63, HCoV-OC43 and HCoV-229E were added to stimulate cells.

This clonotype has just a few counts. Its specificity is not known. Treatment indicated: 10-day PBMC culture with coronavirus spike peptide pools or control peptides (ViraFEST assay). T cells were expanded with peptide pools, and expanded clonotypes were identified by TCR sequencing. CD4+ T cells that had been cultured provided DNA sequenced with the Oncomine TCR Beta short-read assay. Via MiXCR, TCRdb re-called the PCR reads, giving one row per CDR3 protein. The sample yields more than 10,000 distinct CDR3 sequences, roughly two thirds seen once. The germline V gene encodes CDR1 SGHNT and CDR2 YENEEA. The CDR3 is 16 residues long. Deletions cut 4 bases from V and 2 bases from J, with 15 bases between.

Sequencing used CD4+ T cells from blood, cultured in vitro. The chain has TRBV11-3 and TRBJ2-1, with D possibly TRBD2 on 5 matching bases. This TCR was recovered from a human donor who had recovered from COVID-19. CDR3 bases: TGTGCCAGCAGCTCCCTCTGGAGAGGGACCTACAATGAGCAGTTCTTC. This encodes CASSSLWRGTYNEQFF.